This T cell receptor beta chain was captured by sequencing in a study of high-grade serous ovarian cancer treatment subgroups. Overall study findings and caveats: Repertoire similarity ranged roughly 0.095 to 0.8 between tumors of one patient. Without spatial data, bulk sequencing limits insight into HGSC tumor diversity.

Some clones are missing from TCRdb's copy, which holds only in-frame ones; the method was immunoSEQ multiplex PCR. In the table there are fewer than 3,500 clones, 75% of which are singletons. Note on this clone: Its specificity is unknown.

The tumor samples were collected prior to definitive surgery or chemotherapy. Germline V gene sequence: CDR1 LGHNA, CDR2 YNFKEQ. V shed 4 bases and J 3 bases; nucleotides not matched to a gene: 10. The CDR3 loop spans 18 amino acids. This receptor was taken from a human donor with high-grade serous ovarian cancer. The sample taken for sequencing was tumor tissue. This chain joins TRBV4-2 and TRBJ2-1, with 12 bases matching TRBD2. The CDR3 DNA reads TGTGCCAGCAGCCGCCAGCGCTCGACTAGCGGGAGCTACAATGAGCAGTTCTTC. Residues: CASSRQRSTSGSYNEQFF.